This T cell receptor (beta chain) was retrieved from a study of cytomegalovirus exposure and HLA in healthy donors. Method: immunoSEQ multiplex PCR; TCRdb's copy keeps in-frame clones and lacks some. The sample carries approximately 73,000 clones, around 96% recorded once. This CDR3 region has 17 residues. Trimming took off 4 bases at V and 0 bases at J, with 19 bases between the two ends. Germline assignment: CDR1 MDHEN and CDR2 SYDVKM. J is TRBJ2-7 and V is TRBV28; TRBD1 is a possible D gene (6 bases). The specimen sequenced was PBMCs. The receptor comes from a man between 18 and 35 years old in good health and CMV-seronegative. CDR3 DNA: TGTGCCAGCAGTTCCCTGGACAGTCCCATCAGCTCCTACGAGCAGTACTTC. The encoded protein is CASSSLDSPISSYEQYF.